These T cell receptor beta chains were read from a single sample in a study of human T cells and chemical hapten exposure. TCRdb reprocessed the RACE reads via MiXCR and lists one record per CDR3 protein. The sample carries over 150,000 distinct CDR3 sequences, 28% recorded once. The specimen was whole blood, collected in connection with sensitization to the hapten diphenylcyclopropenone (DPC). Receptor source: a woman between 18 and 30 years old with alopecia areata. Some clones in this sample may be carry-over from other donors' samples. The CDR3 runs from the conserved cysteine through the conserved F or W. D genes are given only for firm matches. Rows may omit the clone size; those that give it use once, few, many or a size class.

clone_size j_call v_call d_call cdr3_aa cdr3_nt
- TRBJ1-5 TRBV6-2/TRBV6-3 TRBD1 CASGSWTGGGQPQHF TGTGCCAGCGGGTCGTGGACAGGTGGAGGTCAGCCCCAGCATTTT
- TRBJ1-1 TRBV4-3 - CASSQAPGSFTEAFF TGCGCCAGCAGCCAAGCTCCCGGGTCTTTCACTGAAGCTTTCTTT
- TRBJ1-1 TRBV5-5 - CASSLGVTVNTEAFF TGTGCCAGCAGCTTGGGCGTCACAGTGAACACTGAAGCTTTCTTT
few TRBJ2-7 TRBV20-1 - CSASLVSTYEQYF TGCAGTGCCTCCTTGGTCAGCACCTACGAGCAGTACTTC
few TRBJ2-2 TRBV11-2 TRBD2 CASSFTSGSFNGELFF TGTGCCAGCAGCTTTACTAGCGGGAGCTTTAACGGGGAGCTGTTTTTT
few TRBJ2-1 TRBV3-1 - CASSHGINEQFF TGTGCCAGCAGCCATGGCATCAATGAGCAGTTCTTC
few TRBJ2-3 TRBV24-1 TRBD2 CATSAQGTSVRYF TGTGCCACCAGTGCCCAAGGGACTAGCGTTCGGTATTTT
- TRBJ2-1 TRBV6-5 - CASSSTSYEQFF TGTGCCAGCAGCTCAACTAGTTATGAGCAGTTCTTC
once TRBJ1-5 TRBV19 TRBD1 CASTSLDRVNQPQHF TGTGCCAGTACCAGTTTAGACAGGGTTAATCAGCCCCAGCATTTT
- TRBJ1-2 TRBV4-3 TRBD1 CASSHGTEANYGYTF TGCGCCAGCAGCCACGGGACAGAAGCTAACTATGGCTACACCTTC
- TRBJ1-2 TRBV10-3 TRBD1 CAITGQGINDGYTF TGTGCCATCACTGGACAGGGAATAAACGATGGCTACACCTTC
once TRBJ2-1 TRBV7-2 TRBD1 CASSIARAGGNEQFF TGTGCCAGCAGCATAGCTCGGGCAGGGGGTAATGAGCAGTTCTTC
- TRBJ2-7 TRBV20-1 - CSARVTDYEQYF TGCAGTGCTAGAGTGACAGACTACGAGCAGTACTTC
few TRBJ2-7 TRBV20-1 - CSARDLTARGEQYF TGCAGTGCTAGAGATTTGACGGCGAGGGGCGAGCAGTACTTC
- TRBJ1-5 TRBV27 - CASSRGFEETQPQHF TGTGCCAGCAGCCGAGGCTTTGAGGAAACCCAGCCCCAGCATTTT
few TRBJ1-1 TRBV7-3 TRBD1 CASSQRQGSTEAFF TGTGCCAGCAGCCAGAGACAGGGATCAACTGAAGCTTTCTTT
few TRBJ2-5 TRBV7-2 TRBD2 CASNPLAGGQETQYF TGTGCCAGCAACCCTCTAGCGGGGGGACAAGAGACCCAGTACTTC
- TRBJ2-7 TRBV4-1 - CASSQGMGFYEQYF TGCGCCAGCAGCCAAGGAATGGGGTTCTACGAGCAGTACTTC
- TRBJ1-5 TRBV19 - CASSTVPQPQHF TGTGCCAGTAGTACAGTTCCTCAGCCCCAGCATTTT
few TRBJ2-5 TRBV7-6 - CASGAPQETQYF TGTGCCAGTGGGGCACCACAAGAGACCCAGTACTTC
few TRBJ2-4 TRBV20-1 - CSARDQGAKNIQYF TGCAGTGCTAGAGATCAGGGCGCCAAAAACATTCAGTACTTC
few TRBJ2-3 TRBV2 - CASKEGPHTQYF TGTGCCAGCAAGGAGGGGCCCCATACGCAGTATTTT
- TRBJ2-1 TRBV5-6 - CASSLVSEQFF TGTGCCAGCAGCTTGGTTAGTGAGCAGTTCTTC
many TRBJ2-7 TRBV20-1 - CSARDRQDYEQYF TGCAGTGCTAGAGATCGGCAGGACTACGAGCAGTACTTC
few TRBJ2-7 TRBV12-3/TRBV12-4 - CASSLAGLLYEQYF TGTGCCAGCAGTTTAGCGGGACTCCTCTACGAGCAGTACTTC
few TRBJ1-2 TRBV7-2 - CASTFRAGPDGYGYTF TGTGCCAGCACCTTTAGAGCTGGACCAGACGGCTATGGCTACACCTTC
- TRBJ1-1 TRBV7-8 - CASSVSGTQNTEAFF TGTGCCAGCAGCGTATCCGGGACACAGAACACTGAAGCTTTCTTT
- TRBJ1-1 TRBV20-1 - CSAREGRVVYTEAFF TGCAGTGCTAGAGAGGGACGGGTGGTTTACACTGAAGCTTTCTTT
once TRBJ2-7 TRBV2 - CASRYQRGSYEQYF TGTGCCAGCAGATATCAACGGGGGTCCTACGAGCAGTACTTC
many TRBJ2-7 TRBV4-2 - CASSPPPAGTYEQYF TGTGCCAGCAGCCCTCCCCCGGCAGGGACCTACGAGCAGTACTTC
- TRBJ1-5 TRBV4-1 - CASSQGVPGARKHF TGCGCCAGCAGCCAGGGGGTCCCAGGGGCTCGTAAGCATTTT
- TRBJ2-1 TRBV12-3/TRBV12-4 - CASLPWTGITNEQFF TGTGCCAGCCTTCCGTGGACTGGGATAACTAATGAGCAGTTCTTC
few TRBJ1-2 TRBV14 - CASSQVVGLDYGYTF TGTGCCAGCAGCCAAGTTGTGGGTTTGGACTATGGCTACACCTTC
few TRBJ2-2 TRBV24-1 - CATSDGTNTGELFF TGTGCCACCAGTGACGGGACTAACACCGGGGAGCTGTTTTTT
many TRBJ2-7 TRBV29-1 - CSVDLGFADEQYF TGCAGCGTTGATTTAGGCTTCGCGGACGAGCAGTACTTC
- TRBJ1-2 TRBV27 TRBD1 CASSLSRTGRYGYTF TGTGCCAGCAGTTTATCCCGGACAGGGCGCTATGGCTACACCTTC
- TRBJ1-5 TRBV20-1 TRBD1 CSARDPKTGVNQPQHF TGCAGTGCTAGAGACCCGAAGACAGGGGTCAATCAGCCCCAGCATTTT
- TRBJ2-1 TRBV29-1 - CSVGGTAREQFF TGCAGCGTTGGCGGGACTGCGAGGGAGCAGTTCTTC
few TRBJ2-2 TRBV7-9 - CASSSKNTGELFF TGTGCCAGCAGCAGCAAGAACACCGGGGAGCTGTTTTTT
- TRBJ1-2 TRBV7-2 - CASSETVHRTYGYTF TGTGCCAGCAGCGAAACTGTACACAGGACCTATGGCTACACCTTC
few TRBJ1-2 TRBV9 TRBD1 CASSPRDSNYGYTF TGTGCCAGCAGCCCCCGGGACAGCAACTATGGCTACACCTTC